Below are 20 T cell receptor beta chains sequenced from a single sample in a study of Ad26.COV2.S vaccination and SARS-CoV-2 variants. Profiled with immunoSEQ multiplex PCR; TCRdb holds only in-frame clones, not every one. This table has approximately 350,000 clones, around nine tenths appearing once. This sample's treatment: around 19 received Ad26.COV2.S at low or high dose, single or two shots; several received placebo; per-sample allocation not given. Sampling was done on day 63 after the first vaccine or placebo injection. The sample was peripheral blood, taken in a trial of Ad26.COV2.S vaccine versus placebo. Receptors originate from a person between 18 and 59 years old who received the Ad26.COV2.S COVID-19 vaccine or a placebo.

This chain uses TRBV12-3 or TRBV12-4 with TRBJ1-2; no firm D call. Deletions cut 3 bases from V and 2 bases from J, with 4 bases between. The CDR3 runs to 12 residues. CDR3 residues: CASSLENYGYTF. For the CDR3, the DNA is TGTGCCAGCAGTTTGGAGAACTATGGCTACACCTTC.

This clone was observed a handful of times. The rearrangement uses TRBV19 and TRBJ1-5, with 7 bases matching TRBD1. Losses at the gene ends were 3 bases for V and 7 bases for J; bases not matched to a gene: 6. Germline-derived CDR1 and CDR2 are LNHDA and SQIVND (reference sequence). The CDR3 loop spans 14 amino acids. The CDR3 spells CASSITGAEQPQHF. The DNA for the CDR3 is TGTGCCAGTAGTATCACAGGGGCGGAACAGCCCCAGCATTTT.

V and J are TRBV5-1 and TRBJ2-7; D not resolved. Trimming cost V 4 bases and J 6 bases, with 17 bases left between them. This CDR3 is built from 14 residues. From germline, CDR1 is SGHRS and CDR2 YFSETQ. The DNA of the CDR3 is TGCGCCAGCAGCCAAGGAATGGCCTTACCCGAGCAGTACTTC. Its translation: CASSQGMALPEQYF.

This chain links TRBV4-2 with TRBJ2-5; TRBD2 matches 13 bases. Germline CDR1 is LGHNA and CDR2 is YNFKEQ. The CDR3 spans 19 residues. V was clipped by 5 bases and J by 2 bases; unmatched bases: 14. The CDR3 DNA reads as TGTGCCAGCAGCTCAGGGGTCACTAGCGGGGGGGAAACTCAAGAGACCCAGTACTTC. This translates into CASSSGVTSGGETQETQYF.

The CDR3 nucleotides are TGTGCCAGCAGTTACGCAGGGAACGGCTACACCTTC. It yields the protein CASSYAGNGYTF. The chain is built from TRBV6-5 and TRBJ1-2; possibly TRBD1 for D (5 bases). This CDR3 has 12 residues. Germline V gives CDR1 MNHEY, CDR2 SVGAGI. V lost 2 bases and J lost 8, with 9 bases in between.

The chain combines TRBV6-5 with TRBJ2-3; D ambiguous. The CDR3 length is 16 residues. CDR1 is MNHEY and CDR2 is SVGAGI in the germline V gene. V was pared by 0 bases and J by 0 bases, with 10 bases between. In DNA, the CDR3 is TGTGCCAGCAGTTACTCACGCAGACCCAGCACAGATACGCAGTATTTT. The encoded protein is CASSYSRRPSTDTQYF.

V gene TRBV7-9 combines with J gene TRBJ1-4; D may be TRBD1 (5 bases). V was clipped by 2 bases and J by 7 bases, with 14 bases between them. This CDR3 contains 15 residues. Per germline, CDR1 SEHNR and CDR2 FQNEAQ (reference sequence). The CDR3 region is CASSLYQGTGEKLFF. The CDR3 nucleotides are TGTGCCAGCAGCTTATATCAGGGAACGGGTGAAAAACTGTTTTTT.

The rearrangement links TRBV5-1 to TRBJ1-5, with no clear D. Trimming shortened V by 2 bases and J by 0 bases, and 3 bases separated the two germline ends. The CDR3 extends over 13 amino acids. The germline CDR1 and CDR2 sequences are SGHRS and YFSETQ. CDR3 region: CASSFTSNQPQHF. The CDR3, as DNA: TGCGCCAGCAGCTTTACTAGCAATCAGCCCCAGCATTTT. Combining the CDR3 with reference TRBV5-1 and TRBJ1-5 gives the whole variable domain KAGVTQTPRYLIKTRGQQVTLSCSPISGHRSVSWYQQTPGQGLQFLFEYFSETQRNKGNFPGRFSGRQFSNSRSEMNVSTLELGDSALYLCASSFTSNQPQHFGDGTRLSIL.

V usage is TRBV5-5 and J usage is TRBJ2-1; 14 bases agree with TRBD2. The length of the CDR3 is 14 residues. V lost 4 bases, J lost 10 bases, and 4 bases stayed unmatched. Germline V gene lookup returns CDR1 SGHKS and CDR2 YYEKEE (reference sequence). CDR3 protein: CASSIGLAGGEQFF. CDR3 bases: TGTGCCAGCAGCATAGGACTAGCGGGGGGCGAGCAGTTCTTC.

This sequence joins TRBV18 and TRBJ1-5; TRBD1 matches 7 bases. The J segment lost 7 bases and the V segment lost 3 bases, leaving 9 bases of the junction unmatched. Germline loops: CDR1 KGHSH, CDR2 LQKENI. The CDR3 sequence is 15 residues long. The CDR3 is CASSPGQDGTQPQHF. CDR3 bases: TGTGCCAGCTCACCTGGACAGGATGGTACCCAGCCCCAGCATTTT. Full variable domain (outside the CDR3, taken from reference TRBV18 and TRBJ1-5): NAGVMQNPRHLVRRRGQEARLRCSPMKGHSHVYWYRQLPEEGLKFMVYLQKENIIDESGMPKERFSAEFPKEGPSILRIQQVVRGDSAAYFCASSPGQDGTQPQHFGDGTRLSIL.

This chain links TRBV10-3 with TRBJ1-6; D gene uncertain. Germline V gene data show CDR1 as ENHRY and CDR2 as SYGVKD. V shed 4 bases and J shed 7 bases, with 14 bases lying between them. The CDR3 length is 15 residues. In DNA, the CDR3 is TGTGCCATCAGTGGATTACGACTAGGAAATTCACCCCTCCACTTT. Translating gives CAISGLRLGNSPLHF.

V and J are TRBV5-1 and TRBJ2-7, with D possibly being TRBD2 (7 bases). Per the germline V gene, CDR1 is SGHRS and CDR2 is YFSETQ. The germline V and J ends were trimmed by 4 bases and 3 bases, with 20 bases remaining between them. CDR3 size: 16 residues. CDR3 in DNA: TGCGCCAGCAGCCTGGGAGGGGGTTCCGGCTACTACGAGCAGTACTTC. Its protein is CASSLGGGSGYYEQYF.

A remark on this clone: This could be a read error, since a much larger clone is one nucleotide away. The sample carries other DNA sequences with the same CDR3. Here the CDR3 DNA reads TGTGCCAGCAGTGAGGGACAGAGCAATCAGCCCCAGCATTTT. Translation: CASSEGQSNQPQHF. The rearrangement joins TRBV2 to TRBJ1-5; TRBD1 aligns across 7 bases. The CDR3 is 14 amino acids. With V trimmed by 3 bases and J by 1 base, 0 bases remained unmatched. Germline CDR1 and CDR2: SNHLY and FYNNEI.

The CDR3 spells CASTPDTSSYNSPLHF. The CDR3 bases are TGTGCCAGCACACCGGACACGAGCTCCTATAATTCACCCCTCCACTTT. The chain employs TRBV7-2 and TRBJ1-6; perhaps TRBD1 as D (5 bases). Trimming took off 7 bases at V and 0 bases at J, with 13 bases between the two ends. Per germline, CDR1 SGHTA and CDR2 FQGNSA. The CDR3 has 16 amino acids.

The V gene is TRBV15, the J gene TRBJ2-6; 8 positions match TRBD1. Germline V gives CDR1 LNHNV, CDR2 YYDKDF (reference sequence). Trimming at V came to 5 bases and at J to 4 bases, leaving 10 bases not matched to a gene. CDR3 length equals 17 residues. The CDR3 sequence is CATSGYRGTQGANVLTF. In DNA, the CDR3 is TGTGCCACCAGCGGGTACAGGGGGACGCAAGGGGCCAACGTCCTGACTTTC.

The chain joins TRBV6-6 to TRBJ1-6; D unclear. Per germline, CDR1 MNHNY and CDR2 SVGAGI (reference sequence). V lost 4 bases to trimming and J lost 8 bases, with 12 bases between them. The CDR3 is 14 residues long. CDR3 nucleotide sequence: TGTGCCAGCAGTTCGCCCCCAGAGGATTCACCCCTCCACTTT. Its protein is CASSSPPEDSPLHF.

This clone was recorded only once. The chain uses TRBV14 and TRBJ1-1; no clear D. V lost 2 bases to trimming and J lost 0 bases, with 4 bases between them. The CDR3 spans 13 residues. CDR1 and CDR2 from the germline V gene are SGHDN and FVKESK. CDR3 DNA sequence: TGTGCCAGCAGCCAAACAGTGAACACTGAAGCTTTCTTT. Its protein product is CASSQTVNTEAFF.

Here the CDR3 DNA reads TGTGCCAGCAGCCAAGATCACGGGACAGGGTATAATGAGCAGTTCTTC. Translating it yields CASSQDHGTGYNEQFF. The chain uses TRBV3-1 (or the pseudogene TRBV3-2) and TRBJ2-1, with 9 positions matching TRBD1. J lost 7 bases, V lost 0 bases, and 7 bases had no gene match. CDR1 is LGHDT, CDR2 YNNKEL, per germline (reference sequence). CDR3 length: 16 residues.

This clone has a count of ten or more. The rearrangement links TRBV4-3 to TRBJ2-6; no reliable D call. There are 15 residues in the CDR3. Germline V gene lookup returns CDR1 LGHNA and CDR2 YSLEER. Deletions cut 0 bases from V and 0 bases from J, with 3 bases between. The CDR3 protein is CASSQDTSGANVLTF. CDR3 bases: TGCGCCAGCAGCCAAGATACCTCTGGGGCCAACGTCCTGACTTTC.

There are a few counts of this clone. This specimen includes other DNA sequences encoding the same CDR3. The V and J genes are TRBV7-2 and TRBJ1-2, with TRBD1 matching over 10 bases. This CDR3 is 14 amino acids long. Unmatched junction bases numbered 3, after V lost 2 bases and J lost 6 bases. Germline V gene sequence: CDR1 SGHTA, CDR2 FQGNSA. For the CDR3, the DNA is TGTGCCAGCAGCTTAAGGGGACAGGGGAATGGCTACACCTTC. It is translated as CASSLRGQGNGYTF.